The 21 T cell receptor beta chains presented below share a single source sample, sequenced in a study of blood T cell repertoires in COVID-19. Method: immunoSEQ multiplex PCR; TCRdb's copy keeps in-frame clones and lacks some. The table has over 90,000 clones, about 85% seen once. The sample consisted of peripheral blood. The origin of the receptors is a man at least 80 years old with active or convalescent COVID-19.

The V gene is TRBV19, the J gene TRBJ1-5, with D hard to call. Germline CDR1 reads LNHDA; CDR2 reads SQIVND (reference sequence). V lost 3 bases to trimming and J lost 1 base, with 13 bases between them. This CDR3 region has 16 residues. The DNA for the CDR3 is TGTGCCAGTAGTATTGGTAGGTCCAGGAGCAATCAGCCCCAGCATTTT. This translates into CASSIGRSRSNQPQHF.

The V call is TRBV18, the J call TRBJ2-7, with 7 bases identical to TRBD1. Germline CDR1 and CDR2: KGHSH and LQKENI. V lost 6 bases and J lost 4; bases outside the gene matches: 12. CDR3 length: 15 residues. The CDR3 DNA sequence: TGTGCCAGCTCTGCATCAGGGGGTCGTAGGTACGAGCAGTACTTC. This codes for CASSASGGRRYEQYF.

This clone was observed a few times. The chain employs TRBV11-1 and TRBJ2-4; 10 bases align to TRBD1. The CDR3 sequence is 14 residues long. The J segment lost 7 bases and the V segment lost 5 bases, leaving 5 bases of the junction unmatched. Looked up from germline, CDR1 is SGHAT and CDR2 is FQDESV (reference sequence). CDR3 residues: CASSPTGGRNIQYF. DNA of the CDR3: TGTGCCAGCAGCCCGACAGGGGGCCGGAACATTCAGTACTTC.

The chain joins TRBV7-2 to TRBJ2-3; a possible D gene is TRBD2 (5 bases). This CDR3 is built from 14 residues. Germline lookup yields CDR1 SGHTA and CDR2 FQGNSA. The V gene lost 0 bases and the J gene lost 1 base, with 5 bases spanning the gap. The CDR3 loop is CASSLASGTDTQYF. The CDR3 nucleotides read TGTGCCAGCAGCTTAGCTAGCGGCACAGATACGCAGTATTTT. Full variable domain (rest looked up from reference TRBV7-2 and TRBJ2-3): GAGVSQSPSNKVTEKGKDVELRCDPISGHTALYWYRQSLGQGLEFLIYFQGNSAPDKSGLPSDRFSAERTGGSVSTLTIQRTQQEDSAVYLCASSLASGTDTQYFGPGTRLTVL.

The chain uses TRBV6-5 and TRBJ1-2, with 9 bases lining up with TRBD1. The CDR3 sequence is 15 residues long. Germline CDR1 reads MNHEY; CDR2 reads SVGAGI. J was trimmed by 7 bases and V by 5 bases; bases with no gene match: 11. The CDR3 loop is CASSQRRDRVFGYTF. CDR3 sequence (DNA): TGTGCCAGCAGTCAACGCCGGGACAGGGTCTTTGGCTACACCTTC.

This clone was counted once. The V call is TRBV18, the J call TRBJ2-7; 8 bases fit TRBD1. CDR1 is KGHSH and CDR2 is LQKENI in the germline V gene. This CDR3 is 14 amino acids long. After removal of 5 bases from V and 2 bases from J, the junction contained 5 bases not matched to a gene. The CDR3 loop reads CASSTRDRPYEQYF. For the CDR3, the DNA is TGTGCCAGCTCAACCAGGGACAGGCCCTACGAGCAGTACTTC. Full variable domain (remainder filled in from reference TRBV18 and TRBJ2-7): NAGVMQNPRHLVRRRGQEARLRCSPMKGHSHVYWYRQLPEEGLKFMVYLQKENIIDESGMPKERFSAEFPKEGPSILRIQQVVRGDSAAYFCASSTRDRPYEQYFGPGTRLTVT.

This sequence joins TRBV5-1 and TRBJ1-2; weak D call: TRBD1 (5 bases). The germline V gene has CDR1 SGHRS and CDR2 YFSETQ. Trimming shortened V by 5 bases and J by 0 bases, and 11 bases separated the two germline ends. There are 14 residues in the CDR3. The CDR3 is CASRPGFTNYGYTF. CDR3 bases: TGCGCCAGCAGGCCAGGGTTCACTAACTATGGCTACACCTTC.

In this sample, this clone turned up once. This chain joins TRBV30 and TRBJ1-3; TRBD1 is a possible D gene (6 bases). The CDR3 covers 14 residues. V lost 1 base and J 3 bases, leaving 10 bases between the germline ends. The germline gives CDR1 GTSNPN, CDR2 SVGIG (reference sequence). In DNA form, the CDR3 reads TGTGCCTGGAGTGAGGGGGTGGGTGGAAACACCATATATTTT. It translates to CAWSEGVGGNTIYF.

V is TRBV19 and J is TRBJ2-3; tentatively, D is TRBD2 (6 bases). Germline V gives CDR1 LNHDA, CDR2 SQIVND (reference sequence). Trimming stripped 8 bases from V and 2 bases from J, with 14 bases between. This CDR3 contains 14 residues. The CDR3 spells CASAPMRDTDTQYF. CDR3 bases: TGTGCCAGTGCCCCTATGCGGGACACAGATACGCAGTATTTT.

This chain uses TRBV2 with TRBJ1-1, with no clear D. V lost 7 bases to trimming and J lost 1 base, with 10 bases between them. The CDR3 runs 13 residues. From germline, CDR1 is SNHLY and CDR2 FYNNEI. CDR3 sequence (DNA): TGTGCCAGCAAAGGGCGGGAGAACACTGAAGCTTTCTTT. It is translated as CASKGRENTEAFF.

The CDR3 loop is CASSHPGNSYEQYF. In DNA form, the CDR3 reads TGTGCCAGCAGCCACCCCGGGAATTCCTACGAGCAGTACTTC. The chain employs TRBV5-4 and TRBJ2-7; D is perhaps TRBD2 (5 bases). Trimming took off 4 bases at V and 1 base at J, with 12 bases between the two ends. This CDR3 is built from 14 residues. Germline loops: CDR1 SGHNT, CDR2 YYREEE (reference sequence).

V is TRBV5-6 and J is TRBJ1-2; the match to TRBD1 covers 8 bases. The CDR3 runs to 15 residues. Germline values: CDR1 SGHDT, CDR2 YYEEEE. Trimming cost V 6 bases and J 4 bases; bases outside gene matches: 11. CDR3 nucleotides: TGTGCCAGCACCCCAAACAGGGGGGTGTCCTATGGCTACACCTTC. Translation: CASTPNRGVSYGYTF.

V usage is TRBV5-1 and J usage is TRBJ2-2, with 7 bases aligning to TRBD1. Per the germline V gene, CDR1 is SGHRS and CDR2 is YFSETQ. V dropped 3 bases and J dropped 5; count of bases not matched to a gene: 7. The CDR3 is 15 residues long. CDR3 sequence: CASSSTGDATGELFF. CDR3 DNA: TGCGCCAGCAGCTCAACAGGGGATGCGACCGGGGAGCTGTTTTTT.

This clone was found a few times. The V and J genes are TRBV19 and TRBJ1-1, with D possibly TRBD1 on 6 matching bases. Germline V gene sequence: CDR1 LNHDA, CDR2 SQIVND (reference sequence). This CDR3 has 14 amino acids. V lost 4 bases and J lost 0, with 9 bases in between. CDR3 in DNA: TGTGCCAGTAGTACAGGGGTTGTGAACACTGAAGCTTTCTTT. Translated, it gives CASSTGVVNTEAFF.

In its sample, this clone was seen once. CDR3 coding DNA: TGTGCCAGCAGTTTACGCCTGAGGCCCAAAAACATTCAGTACTTC. Translated, it gives CASSLRLRPKNIQYF. V gene TRBV27 combines with J gene TRBJ2-4; D is ambiguous. Trimming left V 2 bases short and J 2 bases short, with 10 bases between. This CDR3 contains 15 residues. Germline assignment: CDR1 MNHEY and CDR2 SMNVEV (reference sequence).

J is TRBJ1-1 and V is TRBV12-3 or TRBV12-4; D perhaps matches TRBD1 (5 bases). The CDR3 spans 13 residues. V was trimmed by 5 bases and J by 5 bases, leaving 12 bases between them. The CDR3 spells CASSPRGSTEAFF. CDR3 in DNA: TGTGCCAGCAGTCCTAGGGGCTCGACTGAAGCTTTCTTT.

This clone was recorded once. The rearrangement uses TRBV2 and TRBJ1-4; 7 bases map to TRBD1. V trimming: 6 bases; J trimming: 6 bases; junction bases outside the gene matches: 7. The germline CDR1 and CDR2 sequences are SNHLY and FYNNEI. This CDR3 is built from 14 residues. CDR3 region: CASRGTVFHEKLFF. The DNA of the CDR3 is TGTGCCAGCAGGGGGACAGTGTTTCATGAAAAACTGTTTTTT.

This chain uses TRBV19 with TRBJ1-5; D remains ambiguous. Trimming took off 4 bases at V and 1 base at J, with 17 bases between the two ends. The CDR3 totals 17 residues. CDR1 and CDR2 (germline): LNHDA, SQIVND (reference sequence). The CDR3 DNA reads TGTGCCAGTAGTACAATTTCCCGGGGAGGGAGCAATCAGCCCCAGCATTTT. Its protein is CASSTISRGGSNQPQHF.

The CDR3 protein is CASSLKRDSFSGANVLTF. For the CDR3, the DNA is TGCGCCAGCAGCTTGAAACGGGACAGCTTCTCTGGGGCCAACGTCCTGACTTTC. V usage is TRBV5-1 and J usage is TRBJ2-6; TRBD1 agrees at 7 bases. This CDR3 has 18 residues. Germline CDR1 is SGHRS and CDR2 is YFSETQ. Trimming removed 1 base from V and 0 bases from J; junction bases left unmatched: 7.

The chain links TRBV29-1 to TRBJ1-1; TRBD1 is a possible D gene (5 bases). V lost 1 base to trimming and J lost 3 bases, with 9 bases between them. This CDR3 is 13 amino acids long. The germline gives CDR1 SQVTM, CDR2 ANQGSEA. The CDR3 sequence is CSVEAGGDTEAFF. The CDR3 DNA follows: TGCAGCGTTGAAGCGGGGGGGGACACTGAAGCTTTCTTT.

V usage is TRBV23-1 and J usage is TRBJ2-7; D is unresolved. TRBV23-1 qualifies as an ORF whose function is uncertain. V lost 0 bases and J 0 bases, leaving 12 bases between the germline ends. This CDR3 is 16 amino acids long. The CDR3 region is CASSQSTAIGSYEQYF. The CDR3, as DNA: TGCGCCAGCAGTCAATCTACAGCTATCGGCTCCTACGAGCAGTACTTC.